This T cell receptor beta chain was observed in a study of vaccination effects on CD4 cells after COVID-19. Study background: It was a median of 72 days after the second dose that post-vaccine samples were obtained.

Concerning this clone: The antigen is unknown.

Assay: immunoSEQ multiplex PCR; the TCRdb copy retains only in-frame clones and omits some. Of about 15,000 clones listed, approximately 68% are singletons. ViraFEST expansion of antigen-specific CD4+ T cells with viral peptide pools preceded sequencing. Cells that had been cultured for roughly 9 days were the source of isolated CD4+ T cells. Either the BNT162b2 or mRNA-1273 vaccine was given to participants in two doses. They grew approximately 2.1 million PBMC in each well, adding approximately 10 IU/ml IL-2 and roughly 9.3 ug/ml peptides. Half the medium was swapped for IL-2 medium on days 3 and 7. The CDR3 length is 14 residues. The V gene lost 1 base and the J gene lost 0 bases, with 7 bases spanning the gap. CDR1 is SGHRS, CDR2 YFSETQ, per germline.

The source is a human donor who received a COVID-19 vaccine. The sample consisted of CD4+ T cells from PBMCs cultured with HCoV-NL63 spike peptides, taken after COVID-19 vaccination. J is TRBJ1-2 and V is TRBV5-1; the D is unclear. The CDR3 region is CASSLYAANYGYTF. The DNA for the CDR3 is TGCGCCAGCAGCTTGTACGCGGCTAACTATGGCTACACCTTC.